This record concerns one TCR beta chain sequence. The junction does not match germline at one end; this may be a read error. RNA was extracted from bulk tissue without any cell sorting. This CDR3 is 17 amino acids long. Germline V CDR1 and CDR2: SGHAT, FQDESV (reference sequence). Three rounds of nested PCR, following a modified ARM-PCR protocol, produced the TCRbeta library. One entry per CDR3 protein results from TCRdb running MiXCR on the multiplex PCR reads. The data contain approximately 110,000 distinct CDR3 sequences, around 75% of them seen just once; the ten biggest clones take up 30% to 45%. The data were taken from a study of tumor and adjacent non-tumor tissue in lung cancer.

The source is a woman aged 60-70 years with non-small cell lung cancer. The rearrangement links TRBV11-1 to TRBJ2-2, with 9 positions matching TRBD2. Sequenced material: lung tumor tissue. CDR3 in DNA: TGTGCCAGCAGCCCGCGACTAGCGGTAGAATTCACCGGAGAGCTGTTTTTT. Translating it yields CASSPRLAVEFTGELFF.